This T cell receptor beta chain was profiled in a study of T cells in women clearing cervical HPV infection. About the research overall: Controls gave blood once infection was undetectable; cases at lesion identification.

CDR3 length: 13 amino acids. Germline CDR1 is SQVTM and CDR2 is ANQGSEA. The V and J ends lost 4 bases and 2 bases, in that order; junction bases with no gene match: 4. In regard to this clone: The CDR3 extends 3 residues past the end of the read, so its final part is completed from the germline J gene.

Clones were sequenced by immunoSEQ multiplex PCR, and TCRdb holds only the in-frame ones, with some missing. Here the sample table reports roughly 29,000 clones. Sequencing was performed on blood buffy coat. The chain recombines TRBV29-1 with TRBJ2-7, with TRBD2 matching over 8 bases. This sequence was found in a woman aged 18 to 75 with a cervical HPV16 infection that either progressed to CIN3+ or cleared (not recorded which). CDR3 bases read: TGCAGCGTTGGGTCCGGGGGGGCCTACGAG. As protein: CSVGSGGAYE. The entire CDR3 protein is CSVGSGGAYEQYF.